One and the same sample provided the 20 T cell receptor beta chains below, sequenced in a study of blood T cell repertoires in COVID-19. Produced via immunoSEQ multiplex PCR; TCRdb's table is partial and in-frame only. Of about 150,000 clones detected, 88% appear once; the ten largest clones hold 2.5%. Sequences were obtained from peripheral blood. Receptors originate from a human donor with COVID-19, enrolled during active disease. The donor label of this sample is uncertain.

V gene TRBV20-1 combines with J gene TRBJ1-1; D is ambiguous. Trimming removed 3 bases at V and 0 bases at J, with 20 bases between. The CDR3 sequence is 17 residues long. Germline CDR1 reads DFQATT; CDR2 reads SNEGSKA (reference sequence). CDR3 nucleotides: TGCAGTGCTAGTTCCCCAGCGGCACTAGGCATGAACACTGAAGCTTTCTTT. It encodes CSASSPAALGMNTEAFF.

The V call is TRBV5-1, the J call TRBJ1-1, with 8 bases that match TRBD1. The length of the CDR3 is 15 residues. Trimming cost V 4 bases and J 0 bases; bases outside gene matches: 5. Per the germline V gene, CDR1 is SGHRS and CDR2 is YFSETQ. CDR3 protein: CASSARQGMNTEAFF. DNA for the CDR3: TGCGCCAGCAGCGCCCGACAGGGGATGAACACTGAAGCTTTCTTT.

Here the CDR3 reads CASSINGVGDPEAFF. CDR3 sequence (DNA): TGTGCCAGTAGTATTAACGGGGTTGGGGATCCTGAAGCTTTCTTT. J is TRBJ1-1 and V is TRBV19; the D is unclear. Trimming took 3 bases from V and 6 from J, leaving 17 bases between them. From germline, CDR1 is LNHDA and CDR2 SQIVND (reference sequence). The CDR3 extends over 15 amino acids.

J is TRBJ2-7 and V is TRBV29-1; TRBD2 is a possible D gene (6 bases). Germline V gene lookup returns CDR1 SQVTM and CDR2 ANQGSEA. V dropped 7 bases and J dropped 1 base, with 11 bases sitting between them. The CDR3 has 12 residues. This chain's CDR3 is CSAGTDSYEQYF. The CDR3 region has the DNA TGCAGCGCCGGGACTGATTCCTACGAGCAGTACTTC.

The chain is built from TRBV4-2 and TRBJ1-1; D not resolved. V dropped 5 bases and J dropped 5 bases, with 9 bases sitting between them. The CDR3 is 12 amino acids. Germline assignment: CDR1 LGHNA and CDR2 YNFKEQ. The CDR3 bases are TGTGCCAGCAGCTCTTCGGGGACTGAAGCTTTCTTT. Residues: CASSSSGTEAFF.

The chain employs TRBV6-5 and TRBJ2-2; 12 bases fit TRBD2. Germline loops: CDR1 MNHEY, CDR2 SVGAGI. J gave up 4 bases and V 11 bases, and 8 bases lay outside the gene matches. CDR3 size: 15 residues. CDR3 in amino acids: CAVSRTSGATGELFF. The DNA for the CDR3 is TGTGCCGTCTCCCGGACTAGCGGGGCCACCGGGGAGCTGTTTTTT.

This clone has just one count. The V call is TRBV19, the J call TRBJ1-5; weak D call: TRBD1 (6 bases). Trimming took off 5 bases at V and 3 bases at J, with 11 bases between the two ends. The CDR3 consists of 14 residues. Germline V gives CDR1 LNHDA, CDR2 SQIVND (reference sequence). In nucleotides, the CDR3 is TGTGCCAGTAGTCCCTACAGGGACAATCAGCCCCAGCATTTT. It specifies CASSPYRDNQPQHF.

The V gene is TRBV7-2, the J gene TRBJ2-6; no reliable D call. Deletions cut 2 bases from V and 2 bases from J, with 7 bases between. Germline CDR1 reads SGHTA; CDR2 reads FQGNSA. The CDR3 length is 15 residues. CDR3 amino acids: CASSLLSAGANVLTF. DNA of the CDR3: TGTGCCAGCAGCTTACTTTCGGCTGGGGCCAACGTCCTGACTTTC.

J is TRBJ2-6 and V is TRBV4-2, with a tentative D call TRBD2 (5 bases). Looked up from germline, CDR1 is LGHNA and CDR2 is YNFKEQ. V was cut by 2 bases and J by 0 bases, with 11 bases left in between. CDR3 size: 17 residues. DNA for the CDR3: TGTGCCAGCAGCCAAATTTCCGGGGACTCTGGGGCCAACGTCCTGACTTTC. Its protein product is CASSQISGDSGANVLTF.

This sequence joins TRBV7-2 and TRBJ1-4, with a possible D match to TRBD1 (5 bases). V was clipped by 6 bases and J by 3 bases, with 17 bases between them. Germline V gene lookup returns CDR1 SGHTA and CDR2 FQGNSA. The CDR3 covers 16 residues. The CDR3: CASRPSLGQANEKLFF. For the CDR3, the DNA is TGTGCCAGCAGACCCTCTCTGGGGCAGGCTAATGAAAAACTGTTTTTT.

J is TRBJ1-5 and V is TRBV7-9, with 8 bases matching TRBD1. The V segment lost 3 bases and the J segment 0 bases; nucleotides outside the gene matches: 7. The CDR3 is 17 amino acids. From germline, CDR1 is SEHNR and CDR2 FQNEAQ (reference sequence). CDR3 region: CASSFGLTGDSNQPQHF. DNA of the CDR3: TGTGCCAGCAGCTTCGGGCTGACAGGGGATAGCAATCAGCCCCAGCATTTT.

The chain combines TRBV19 with TRBJ1-2; 8 nucleotides agree with TRBD1. Losses at the gene ends were 8 bases for V and 4 bases for J; bases not matched to a gene: 3. Germline V gene sequence: CDR1 LNHDA, CDR2 SQIVND (reference sequence). CDR3 length equals 12 residues. For the CDR3, the DNA is TGTGCCAGTGGACAGGGCACCTATGGCTACACCTTC. It codes for CASGQGTYGYTF.

The chain combines TRBV2 with TRBJ2-3, with 7 bases aligning to TRBD2. J was trimmed by 4 bases and V by 2 bases; bases with no gene match: 6. Germline assignment: CDR1 SNHLY and CDR2 FYNNEI. There are 15 residues in the CDR3. The CDR3: CASSESLRGADTQYF. The CDR3 region has the DNA TGTGCCAGCAGTGAAAGCCTCCGGGGGGCAGATACGCAGTATTTT.

The V gene is TRBV5-1, the J gene TRBJ2-7; 7 positions match TRBD2. This CDR3 is built from 13 residues. CDR1 and CDR2 from the germline V gene are SGHRS and YFSETQ. Losses at the gene ends were 8 bases for V and 3 bases for J; bases not matched to a gene: 8. The CDR3 loop is CASGPSGLYEQYF. The CDR3 DNA sequence: TGCGCCAGTGGTCCTAGCGGACTCTACGAGCAGTACTTC.

The rearrangement uses TRBV12-3 or TRBV12-4 and TRBJ1-1; perhaps TRBD1 as D (5 bases). The germline V and J ends were trimmed by 2 bases and 5 bases, with 9 bases remaining between them. The CDR3 has 13 amino acids. The CDR3 DNA follows: TGTGCCAGCAGTTTAAACGGGGGGACTGAAGCTTTCTTT. It yields the protein CASSLNGGTEAFF.

This chain uses TRBV11-1 with TRBJ1-2, with 11 bases fitting TRBD1. CDR3 size: 14 residues. With 6 bases clipped from V and 7 bases from J, the junction kept 7 bases outside the gene matches. Germline V CDR1 and CDR2: SGHAT, FQDESV (reference sequence). The CDR3 loop is CASSLGQGAFGYTF. The DNA of the CDR3 is TGTGCCAGCAGTCTCGGACAGGGGGCGTTTGGCTACACCTTC.

The gene calls are TRBV19 and TRBJ2-6; D is unresolved. V was clipped by 2 bases and J by 2 bases, with 4 bases between them. Per germline, CDR1 LNHDA and CDR2 SQIVND (reference sequence). The CDR3 is made up of 14 amino acids. Written as DNA, the CDR3 is TGTGCCAGTAGTATAAACACTGGGGCCAACGTCCTGACTTTC. Translated: CASSINTGANVLTF.

The genes are TRBV11-2 and TRBJ2-2; possible D gene TRBD2, 5 bases. Trimming cost V 4 bases and J 0 bases, with 9 bases left between them. Germline V CDR1 and CDR2: SGHAT, FQNNGV. This CDR3 is built from 15 residues. The CDR3 here is CASSSSSANTGELFF. The CDR3 DNA reads TGTGCCAGCAGCTCTAGCTCAGCGAACACCGGGGAGCTGTTTTTT.

The CDR3 DNA sequence: TGTGCCTGGAGTCCTATCGAGGCAGGGCGAACTGAAGCTTTCTTT. This gives the protein CAWSPIEAGRTEAFF. The V and J genes are TRBV30 and TRBJ1-1, with TRBD1 as a possible D gene (5 bases). Trimming removed 2 bases from V and 5 bases from J, with 18 bases in between. The CDR3 length is 15 residues. The germline gives CDR1 GTSNPN, CDR2 SVGIG (reference sequence).

The V gene is TRBV20-1, the J gene TRBJ1-1; TRBD1 matches at 11 bases. CDR1 is DFQATT and CDR2 is SNEGSKA in the germline V gene (reference sequence). V was pared by 6 bases and J by 12 bases, with 6 bases of the junction left unmatched. The CDR3 spans 11 residues. CDR3 loop: CSARDRGVTFF. CDR3 sequence (DNA): TGCAGTGCGAGGGACAGGGGGGTTACTTTCTTT.